The clone carrying this TCR beta chain has just a few counts. What it binds is not known. This record belongs to a study of CD8 T cells in ankylosing spondylitis. General study findings and limits: Blood from ankylosing spondylitis patients appeared to carry a characteristic roughly 8-variant TCR beta motif. From matched ankylosing spondylitis synovial fluid, disease-linked clones were reportedly recovered at significantly enriched levels. In reactive arthritis synovial fluid and blood, some motif variants had been reported before.

CDR1 and CDR2 from the germline V gene are SNHLY and FYNNEI. V lost 3 bases to trimming and J lost 6 bases, with 8 bases between them. The CDR3 spans 12 residues. TCRdb reanalysed the 5' RACE reads using MiXCR and keeps one entry per CDR3 protein. The sample has about 270,000 distinct CDR3 sequences, over 30% seen once; the top ten hold 4% to 5%. The sample consisted of blood, either unsorted or a sorted T cell fraction (not recorded which). The chain couples TRBV2 to TRBJ2-5, with D unclear. This clonotype was sampled from a male donor with ankylosing spondylitis or in good health (not recorded which). This CDR3 is CASSEWQQTQYF. The CDR3 DNA sequence: TGTGCCAGCAGTGAGTGGCAACAGACCCAGTACTTC.